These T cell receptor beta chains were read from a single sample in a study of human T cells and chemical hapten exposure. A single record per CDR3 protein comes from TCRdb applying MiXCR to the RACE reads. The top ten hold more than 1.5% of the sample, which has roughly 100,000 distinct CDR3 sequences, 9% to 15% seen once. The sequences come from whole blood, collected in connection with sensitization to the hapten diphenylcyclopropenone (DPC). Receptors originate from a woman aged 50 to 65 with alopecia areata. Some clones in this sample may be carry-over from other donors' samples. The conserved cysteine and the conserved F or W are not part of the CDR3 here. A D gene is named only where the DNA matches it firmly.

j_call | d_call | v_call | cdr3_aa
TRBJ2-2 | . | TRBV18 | ASSGREYNTGELF
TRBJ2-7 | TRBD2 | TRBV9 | ASSVGLAGEQY
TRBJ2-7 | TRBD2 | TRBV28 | ATSGGLSYEQY
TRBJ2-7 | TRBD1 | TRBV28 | ASSPQGTVGYEQY
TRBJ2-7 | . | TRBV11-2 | ASSLEGNEQY
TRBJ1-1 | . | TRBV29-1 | SVGTQNTEAF
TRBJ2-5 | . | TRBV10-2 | ASSGFPGNETQY
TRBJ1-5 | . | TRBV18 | ASSPRDLGSNQPQH
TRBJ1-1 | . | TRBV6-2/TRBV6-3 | ASSYEMNTEAF
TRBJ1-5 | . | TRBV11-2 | ASSFSDEEPQH
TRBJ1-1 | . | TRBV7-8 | ASSSGAITEAF
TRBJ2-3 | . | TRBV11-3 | ASSFQGFSTDTQY
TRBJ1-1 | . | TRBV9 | ASSVARNTEAF
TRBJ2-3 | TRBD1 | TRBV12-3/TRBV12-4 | ASSWTGRTDTQY
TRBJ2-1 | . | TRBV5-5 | ASSFGVFSYNEQF
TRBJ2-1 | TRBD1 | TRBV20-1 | SPRGTGPVSYNEQF